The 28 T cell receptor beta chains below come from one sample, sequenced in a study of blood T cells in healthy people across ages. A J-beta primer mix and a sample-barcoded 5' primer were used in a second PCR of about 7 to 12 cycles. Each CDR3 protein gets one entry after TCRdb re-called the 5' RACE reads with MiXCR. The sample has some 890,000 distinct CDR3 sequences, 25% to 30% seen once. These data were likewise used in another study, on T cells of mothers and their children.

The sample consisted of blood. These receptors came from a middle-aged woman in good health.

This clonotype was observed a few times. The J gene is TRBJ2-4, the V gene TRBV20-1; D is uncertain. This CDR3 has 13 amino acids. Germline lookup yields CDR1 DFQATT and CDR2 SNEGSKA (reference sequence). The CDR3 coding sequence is TGCAACGAGGCTCGACCGGGCAAAAACATTCAGTACTTC. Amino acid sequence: CNEARPGKNIQYF.

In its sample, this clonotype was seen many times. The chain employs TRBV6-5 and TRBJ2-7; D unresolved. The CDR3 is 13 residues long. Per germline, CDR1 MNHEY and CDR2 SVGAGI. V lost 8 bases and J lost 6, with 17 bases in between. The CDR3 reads CASGRDTTAEQYF. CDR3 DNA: TGTGCCAGCGGCCGCGATACTACTGCCGAGCAGTACTTC.

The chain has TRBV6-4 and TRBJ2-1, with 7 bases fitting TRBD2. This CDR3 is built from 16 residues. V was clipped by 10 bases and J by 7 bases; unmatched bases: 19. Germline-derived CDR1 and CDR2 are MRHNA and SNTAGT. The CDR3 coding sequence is TGTGCCAACATAAGACTGGCGGGGGTCATGATGAATGAGCAGTTCTTC. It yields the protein CANIRLAGVMMNEQFF.

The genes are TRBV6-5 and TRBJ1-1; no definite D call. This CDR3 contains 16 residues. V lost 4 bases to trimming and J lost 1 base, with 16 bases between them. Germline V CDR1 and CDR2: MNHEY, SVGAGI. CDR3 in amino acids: CASSSQFVFGNTEAFF. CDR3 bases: TGTGCCAGCAGTTCTCAATTCGTGTTCGGGAACACTGAAGCTTTCTTT.

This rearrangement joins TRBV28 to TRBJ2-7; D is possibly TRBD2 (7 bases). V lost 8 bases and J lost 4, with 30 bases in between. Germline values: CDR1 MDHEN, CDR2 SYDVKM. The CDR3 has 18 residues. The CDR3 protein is CASHQVRTATKGGYEQYF. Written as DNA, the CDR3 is TGTGCCAGCCATCAAGTTCGGACTGCTACTAAGGGGGGGTACGAGCAGTACTTC. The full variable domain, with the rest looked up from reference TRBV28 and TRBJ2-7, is DVKVTQSSRYLVKRTGEKVFLECVQDMDHENMFWYRQDPGLGLRLIYFSYDVKMKEKGDIPEGYSVSREKKERFSLILESASTNQTSMYLCASHQVRTATKGGYEQYFGPGTRLTVT.

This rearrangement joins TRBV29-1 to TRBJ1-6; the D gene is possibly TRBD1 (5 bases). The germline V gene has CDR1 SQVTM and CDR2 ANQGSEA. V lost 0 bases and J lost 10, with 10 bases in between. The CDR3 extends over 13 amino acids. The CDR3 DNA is TGCAGCGTTGAAGAGGGGTGGGGGTCACCCCTCCACTTT. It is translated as CSVEEGWGSPLHF.

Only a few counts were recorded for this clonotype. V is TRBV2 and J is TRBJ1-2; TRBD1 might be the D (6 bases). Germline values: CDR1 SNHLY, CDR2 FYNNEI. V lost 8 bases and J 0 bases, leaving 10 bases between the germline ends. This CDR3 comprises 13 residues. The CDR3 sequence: CASPGAANYGYTF. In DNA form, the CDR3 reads TGTGCCAGCCCAGGGGCAGCTAACTATGGCTACACCTTC.

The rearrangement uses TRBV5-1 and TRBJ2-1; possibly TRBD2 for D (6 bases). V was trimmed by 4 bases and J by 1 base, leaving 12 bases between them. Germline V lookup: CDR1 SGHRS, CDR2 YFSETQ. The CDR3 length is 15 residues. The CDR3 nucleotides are TGCGCCAGCAGCCTCTTAGCGGAGTCCTACAATGAGCAGTTCTTC. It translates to CASSLLAESYNEQFF.

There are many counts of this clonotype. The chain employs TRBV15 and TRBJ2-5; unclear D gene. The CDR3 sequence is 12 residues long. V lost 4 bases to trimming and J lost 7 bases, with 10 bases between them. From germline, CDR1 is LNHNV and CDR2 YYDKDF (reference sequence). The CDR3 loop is CATSIPPGTQYF. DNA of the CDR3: TGTGCCACCAGCATCCCCCCGGGGACCCAGTACTTC.

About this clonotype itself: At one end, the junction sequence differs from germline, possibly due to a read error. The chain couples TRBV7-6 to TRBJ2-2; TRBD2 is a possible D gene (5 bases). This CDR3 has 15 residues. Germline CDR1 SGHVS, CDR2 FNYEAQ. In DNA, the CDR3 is TGTGCCAGCAGCTTAGGAACAGCGAACACCGGGGAGCGGTTTTTT. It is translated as CASSLGTANTGERFF.

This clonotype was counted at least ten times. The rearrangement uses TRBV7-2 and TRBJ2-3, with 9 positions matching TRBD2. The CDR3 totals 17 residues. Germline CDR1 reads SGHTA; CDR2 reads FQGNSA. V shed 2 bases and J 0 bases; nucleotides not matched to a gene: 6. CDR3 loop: CASSLNLAGTSTDTQYF. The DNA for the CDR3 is TGTGCCAGCAGCTTAAACCTAGCGGGGACTAGCACAGATACGCAGTATTTT.

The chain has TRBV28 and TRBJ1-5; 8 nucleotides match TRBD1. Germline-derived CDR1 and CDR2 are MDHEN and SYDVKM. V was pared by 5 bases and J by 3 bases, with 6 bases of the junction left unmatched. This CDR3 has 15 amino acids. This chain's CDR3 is CASSTPDRDNQPQHF. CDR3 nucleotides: TGTGCCAGCAGTACACCGGACAGGGACAATCAGCCCCAGCATTTT.

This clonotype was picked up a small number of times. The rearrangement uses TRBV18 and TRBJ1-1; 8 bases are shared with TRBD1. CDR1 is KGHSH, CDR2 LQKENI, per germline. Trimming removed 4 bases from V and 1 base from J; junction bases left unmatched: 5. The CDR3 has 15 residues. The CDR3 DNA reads TGTGCCAGCTCACAGGGACAGGCATCGAACACTGAAGCTTTCTTT. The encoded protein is CASSQGQASNTEAFF.

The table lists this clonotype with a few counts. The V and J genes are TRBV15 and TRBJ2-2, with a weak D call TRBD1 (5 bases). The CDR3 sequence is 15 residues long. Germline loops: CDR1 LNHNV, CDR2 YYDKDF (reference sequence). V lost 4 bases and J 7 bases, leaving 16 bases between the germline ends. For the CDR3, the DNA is TGTGCCACCAGCAAATCGGCACAGGTCGGCGGGGAGCTGTTTTTT. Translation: CATSKSAQVGGELFF.

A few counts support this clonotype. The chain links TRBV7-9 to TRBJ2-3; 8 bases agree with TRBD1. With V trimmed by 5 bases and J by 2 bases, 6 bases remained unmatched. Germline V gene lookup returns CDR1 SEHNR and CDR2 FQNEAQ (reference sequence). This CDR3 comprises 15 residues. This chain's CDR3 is CASSVTGQATDTQYF. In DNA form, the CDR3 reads TGTGCCAGCAGCGTAACGGGACAGGCCACAGATACGCAGTATTTT.

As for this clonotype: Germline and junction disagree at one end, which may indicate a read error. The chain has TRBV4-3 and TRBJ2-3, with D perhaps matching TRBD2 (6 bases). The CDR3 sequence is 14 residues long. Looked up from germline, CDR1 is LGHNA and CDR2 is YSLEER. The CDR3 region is CASSTGPGVDMQYF. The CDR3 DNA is TGCGCCAGCAGTACGGGCCCGGGGGTTGATATGCAGTATTTT.

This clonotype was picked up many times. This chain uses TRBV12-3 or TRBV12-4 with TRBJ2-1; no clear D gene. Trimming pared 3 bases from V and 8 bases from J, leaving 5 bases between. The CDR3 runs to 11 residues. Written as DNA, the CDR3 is TGTGCCAGCAGTTTGGTACATGAGCAGTTCTTC. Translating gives CASSLVHEQFF.

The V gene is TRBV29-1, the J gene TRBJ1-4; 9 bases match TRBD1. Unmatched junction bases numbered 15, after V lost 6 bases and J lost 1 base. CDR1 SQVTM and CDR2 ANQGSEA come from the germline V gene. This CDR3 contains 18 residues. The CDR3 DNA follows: TGCAGCGTCTTGCGCCCGCCCGGACAGGGGCGAACTAATGAAAAACTGTTTTTT. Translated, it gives CSVLRPPGQGRTNEKLFF.

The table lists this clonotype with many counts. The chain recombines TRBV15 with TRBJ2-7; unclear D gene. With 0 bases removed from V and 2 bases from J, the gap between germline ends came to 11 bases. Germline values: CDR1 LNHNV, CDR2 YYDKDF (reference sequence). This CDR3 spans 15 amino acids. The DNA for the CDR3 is TGTGCCACCAGCAGAGATTTAATAGCCGCCTACGAGCAGTACTTC. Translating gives CATSRDLIAAYEQYF.

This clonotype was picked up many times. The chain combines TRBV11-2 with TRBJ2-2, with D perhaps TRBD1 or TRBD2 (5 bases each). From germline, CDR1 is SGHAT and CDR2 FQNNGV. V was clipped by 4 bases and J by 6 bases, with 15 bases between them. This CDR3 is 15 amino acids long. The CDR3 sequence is CASSSNFGTAGELFF. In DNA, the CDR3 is TGTGCCAGCAGCTCCAATTTTGGGACCGCCGGGGAGCTGTTTTTT.

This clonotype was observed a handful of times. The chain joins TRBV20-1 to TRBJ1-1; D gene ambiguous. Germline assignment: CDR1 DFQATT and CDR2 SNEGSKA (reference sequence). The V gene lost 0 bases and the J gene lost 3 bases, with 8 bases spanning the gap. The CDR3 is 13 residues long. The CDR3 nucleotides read TGCAGTGCTAGAGATCCCAGATACACTGAAGCTTTCTTT. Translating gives CSARDPRYTEAFF.

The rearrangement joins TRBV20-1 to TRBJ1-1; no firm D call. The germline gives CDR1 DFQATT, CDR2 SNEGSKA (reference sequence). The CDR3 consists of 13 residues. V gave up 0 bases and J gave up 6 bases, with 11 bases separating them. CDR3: CSARDLGISEAFF. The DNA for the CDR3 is TGCAGTGCTAGAGATCTAGGGATCTCTGAAGCTTTCTTT.

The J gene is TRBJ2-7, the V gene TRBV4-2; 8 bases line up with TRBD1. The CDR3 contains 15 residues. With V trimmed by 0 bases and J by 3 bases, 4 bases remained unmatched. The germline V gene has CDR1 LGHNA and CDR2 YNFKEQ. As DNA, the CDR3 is TGTGCCAGCAGCCAAGAACAGGGGGGAAACTACGAGCAGTACTTC. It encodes CASSQEQGGNYEQYF.

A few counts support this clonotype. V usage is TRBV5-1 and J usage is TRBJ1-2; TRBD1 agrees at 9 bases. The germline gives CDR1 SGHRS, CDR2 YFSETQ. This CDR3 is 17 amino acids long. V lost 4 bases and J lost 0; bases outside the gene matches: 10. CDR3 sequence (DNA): TGCGCCAGCAGCCAAACTCCCGGGACAGGGACTAACTATGGCTACACCTTC. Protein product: CASSQTPGTGTNYGYTF.

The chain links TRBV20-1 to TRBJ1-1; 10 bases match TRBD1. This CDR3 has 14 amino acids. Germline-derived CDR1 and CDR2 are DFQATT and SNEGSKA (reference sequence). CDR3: CRQARQGAVTEAFF. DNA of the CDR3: TGCAGGCAGGCCCGACAGGGGGCGGTCACTGAAGCTTTCTTT.

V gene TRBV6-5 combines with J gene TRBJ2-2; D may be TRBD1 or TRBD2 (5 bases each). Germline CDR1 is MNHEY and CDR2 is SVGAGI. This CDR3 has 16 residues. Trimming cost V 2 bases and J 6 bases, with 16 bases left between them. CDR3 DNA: TGTGCCAGCAGTTACAGTTGGGACCAGGCGGCCGGGGAGCTGTTTTTT. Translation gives CASSYSWDQAAGELFF.

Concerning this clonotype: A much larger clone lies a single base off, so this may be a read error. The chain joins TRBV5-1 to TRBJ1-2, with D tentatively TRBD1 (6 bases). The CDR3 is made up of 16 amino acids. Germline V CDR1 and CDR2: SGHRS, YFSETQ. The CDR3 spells CASSSAGGPSYYGDTF. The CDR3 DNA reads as TGCGCCAGCAGCTCGGCGGGGGGGCCGAGCTACTATGGCGACACCTTC.

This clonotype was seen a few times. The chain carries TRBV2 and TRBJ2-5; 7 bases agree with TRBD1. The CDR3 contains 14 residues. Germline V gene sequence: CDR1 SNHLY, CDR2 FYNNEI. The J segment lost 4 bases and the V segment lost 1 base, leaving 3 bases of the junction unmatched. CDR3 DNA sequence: TGTGCCAGCAGTGAAGTAACAGGGGTAGAGACCCAGTACTTC. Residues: CASSEVTGVETQYF. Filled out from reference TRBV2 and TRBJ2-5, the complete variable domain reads EPEVTQTPSHQVTQMGQEVILRCVPISNHLYFYWYRQILGQKVEFLVSFYNNEISEKSEIFDDQFSVERPDGSNFTLKIRSTKLEDSAMYFCASSEVTGVETQYFGPGTRLLVL.